The entry below describes one T cell receptor beta chain. Constant-region reverse primers amplified full-length variable regions, followed by semi-nested Nested Universal Primer A PCR. TCRdb analysed the 5' RACE reads with MiXCR anew, one entry per CDR3 protein. The sample lists about 62,000 distinct CDR3 sequences, nearly 30% occurring once. Trimming cost V 3 bases and J 6 bases; bases outside gene matches: 16. The CDR3 has 18 residues. Germline-derived CDR1 and CDR2 are MNHNS and SASEGT. The source is a female donor with breast cancer. Specimen: tumor-infiltrating naive CD4+ T cells sorted from the breast tumor. Subset reported: naive CD4+ T cells, CD4+CD45RA+CD25-. The chain links TRBV6-1 to TRBJ2-1, with 8 positions matching TRBD2. CDR3 amino acids: CASSERVVVGLEGNEQFF. The CDR3 region has the DNA TGTGCCAGCAGTGAGCGGGTAGTTGTGGGACTAGAAGGCAATGAGCAGTTCTTC.